A selection of T cell receptor beta chains follows, all from one sample in a study of T cell responses to AZD1222 COVID-19 vaccine. Generated by immunoSEQ multiplex PCR, the TCRdb table keeps only in-frame clones and is missing some. The table lists more than 150,000 clones, about nine tenths of them singletons. Sequences were derived from peripheral blood, sampled on day 0 of AZD1222 vaccination. The receptors here all came from an adult in good health. CDR3s include the opening cysteine and the closing phenylalanine or tryptophan. A D gene is named only where the DNA matches it firmly. Rows may omit the clone size; those that give it use once, few, many or a size class.

TRBJ1-1,-,TRBV3-1/TRBV3-2,-,CASSQGGLATEAFF,TGTGCCAGCAGCCAAGGTGGTCTTGCCACTGAAGCTTTCTTT
TRBJ1-2,-,TRBV6-1,-,CASSEVTGWGYTF,TGTGCCAGCAGTGAAGTAACGGGGTGGGGCTACACCTTC
TRBJ1-1,-,TRBV10-1,-,CASRPVVEAFF,TGCGCCAGCAGACCGGTGGTTGAAGCTTTCTTT
TRBJ1-2,-,TRBV6-2/TRBV6-3,-,CASSIQGNGYTF,TGTGCCAGCAGTATACAGGGTAATGGCTACACCTTC
TRBJ2-1,-,TRBV19,TRBD1,CASSISPGQGKFF,TGTGCCAGTAGTATTAGCCCGGGACAGGGGAAGTTCTTC
TRBJ1-5,-,TRBV19,TRBD1,CASRLGGTGNQPQHF,TGTGCCAGTAGACTAGGGGGCACGGGCAATCAGCCCCAGCATTTT
TRBJ1-3,-,TRBV29-1,-,CSAAGLFSGNTIYF,TGCAGCGCCGCGGGACTATTCTCTGGAAACACCATATATTTT
TRBJ1-2,-,TRBV28,-,CASSLYRDGYTF,TGTGCCAGCAGTTTATACCGGGATGGCTACACCTTC
TRBJ1-2,-,TRBV6-4,-,CASSPEWGSGYTF,TGTGCCAGCAGCCCCGAATGGGGTTCTGGCTACACCTTC
TRBJ1-5,-,TRBV23-1,TRBD1,CPSSQPGTGHQPQHF,TGCCCCAGCAGTCAACCCGGGACAGGGCACCAGCCCCAGCATTTT
TRBJ1-2,once,TRBV5-1,-,CASSRQDGGGYGYTF,TGCGCCAGCAGCCGACAGGACGGGGGTGGCTATGGCTACACCTTC
TRBJ1-4,-,TRBV9,TRBD1,CASSVGTGGSEKLFF,TGTGCCAGCAGCGTAGGTACAGGGGGGAGTGAAAAACTGTTTTTT
TRBJ1-6,-,TRBV4-3,-,CASSQGQYNSPLHF,TGCGCCAGCAGCCAAGGACAGTATAATTCACCCCTCCACTTT
TRBJ2-3,-,TRBV5-1,TRBD1,CASSLGTGTDTQYF,TGCGCCAGCAGCTTGGGGACAGGGACAGATACGCAGTATTTT
TRBJ2-7,-,TRBV5-1,TRBD1,CASSYSGTVYEQYF,TGCGCCAGCAGCTACTCCGGGACAGTATACGAGCAGTACTTC
TRBJ2-3,few,TRBV11-3,-,CASSLWVGWGTDTQYF,TGTGCCAGCAGCTTATGGGTGGGATGGGGCACAGATACGCAGTATTTT
TRBJ1-4,-,TRBV5-1,-,CASSLASDNEKLFF,TGCGCCAGCAGCTTGGCGTCAGATAATGAAAAACTGTTTTTT
TRBJ1-4,-,TRBV6-5,-,CASSYSISKKLFF,TGTGCCAGCAGTTACTCGATCTCAAAGAAACTGTTTTTT
TRBJ1-1,-,TRBV6-5,-,CASRRDLIKNTEAFF,TGTGCCAGCAGACGAGACCTTATCAAGAACACTGAAGCTTTCTTT
TRBJ1-3,-,TRBV3-1/TRBV3-2,-,CASSQEEAISGNTIYF,TGTGCCAGCAGCCAAGAAGAGGCCATCTCTGGAAACACCATATATTTT
TRBJ1-2,-,TRBV7-2,-,CASSPGRGGGYTF,TGTGCCAGCAGCCCCGGGAGGGGCGGTGGCTACACCTTC
TRBJ1-1,-,TRBV18,-,CASSPSPEMNTEAFF,TGTGCCAGCTCACCATCTCCGGAGATGAACACTGAAGCTTTCTTT
TRBJ1-1,few,TRBV3-1/TRBV3-2,-,CASSQEGGTEAFF,TGTGCCAGCAGCCAAGAGGGGGGGACTGAAGCTTTCTTT
TRBJ2-7,-,TRBV29-1,-,CSVAINYEQYF,TGCAGCGTTGCCATCAACTACGAGCAGTACTTC
TRBJ1-1,-,TRBV2,-,CASSEEQGASNTEAFF,TGTGCCAGCAGTGAGGAACAGGGCGCATCGAACACTGAAGCTTTCTTT
TRBJ1-6,-,TRBV30,TRBD1,CAWTRQGDSPLHF,TGTGCCTGGACCAGACAGGGCGATTCACCCCTCCACTTT
TRBJ1-3,-,TRBV11-2,-,CASSRTGDTIYF,TGTGCCAGCAGCCGGACGGGGGACACCATATATTTT
TRBJ2-3,once,TRBV24-1,TRBD2,CATSDFRLADPTDTQYF,TGTGCCACCAGTGATTTCAGACTAGCGGACCCCACAGATACGCAGTATTTT
TRBJ2-3,-,TRBV9,TRBD2,CASSDGLADTQYF,TGTGCCAGCAGCGACGGACTAGCAGATACGCAGTATTTT
TRBJ1-6,-,TRBV27,TRBD1,CASTDRYNSPLHF,TGTGCCAGCACGGACAGGTACAATTCACCCCTCCACTTT
TRBJ1-5,few,TRBV19,-,CASSSLSGNQPQHF,TGTGCCAGTAGTAGTCTTTCTGGCAATCAGCCCCAGCATTTT
TRBJ1-4,-,TRBV7-9,TRBD1,CASSRDQGAGEKLFF,TGTGCCAGTAGCCGAGATCAGGGGGCTGGTGAAAAACTGTTTTTT
TRBJ1-2,-,TRBV9,-,CASSVQQGNYGYTF,TGTGCCAGCAGCGTACAGCAGGGAAACTATGGCTACACCTTC